The 24 T cell receptor beta chains below were found in one sample sequenced in a study of pediatric ulcerative colitis. The rectum was sampled with one to two pinch biopsies at colonoscopy. Clones were sequenced by immunoSEQ multiplex PCR, and TCRdb holds only the in-frame ones, with some missing. This table has tens of thousands of clones, 65% to 80% appearing once. The sample was gut tissue. These receptors originate from a boy aged 5-17 years with severe ulcerative colitis.

This clone was detected a few times. The V gene is TRBV11-2, the J gene TRBJ2-5; D gene unclear. Germline-derived CDR1 and CDR2 are SGHAT and FQNNGV. The V end lost 1 base, the J end lost 5 bases, and 8 bases lay between the germline ends. The CDR3 spans 13 residues. Here the CDR3 DNA reads TGTGCCAGCAGCTTAGGAGTAACGGAGACCCAGTACTTC. Translated, it gives CASSLGVTETQYF.

The chain links TRBV10-2 to TRBJ1-1; D is undetermined. CDR1 and CDR2 from the germline V gene are WSHSY and SAAADI. This CDR3 has 13 amino acids. V lost 7 bases and J 0 bases, leaving 9 bases between the germline ends. The CDR3 DNA follows: TGCGCCAGCATTTCCGACTTGAACACTGAAGCTTTCTTT. Protein: CASISDLNTEAFF.

This chain uses TRBV25-1 with TRBJ2-1, with D possibly matching TRBD2 (6 bases). There are 13 residues in the CDR3. V was cut by 3 bases and J by 12 bases, with 15 bases left in between. In germline, CDR1 is MGHDK, CDR2 SYGVNS. The CDR3 nucleotides are TGTGCCAGCAGTGATCCCAATGGGGGGATGCAGTTCTTC. Amino acids: CASSDPNGGMQFF.

This sequence joins TRBV6-6 and TRBJ2-7; D unresolved. V lost 0 bases, J lost 9 bases, and 12 bases lay in between. Germline V gives CDR1 MNHNY, CDR2 SVGAGI (reference sequence). The CDR3 is 13 amino acids. The CDR3 sequence is CASSYSYSAGQYF. The DNA for the CDR3 is TGTGCCAGCAGTTACTCGTATTCGGCAGGGCAGTACTTC.

This clone is labeled as medium-sized. The chain carries TRBV11-2 and TRBJ2-7; 7 positions agree with TRBD1. Losses at the gene ends were 5 bases for V and 3 bases for J; bases not matched to a gene: 7. The CDR3 runs 14 residues. Per germline, CDR1 SGHAT and CDR2 FQNNGV. CDR3 region: CASSPQGSLYEQYF. The CDR3 DNA reads as TGTGCCAGCAGCCCACAGGGGTCCCTCTACGAGCAGTACTTC.

V usage is TRBV6-1 and J usage is TRBJ2-1, with 11 bases identical to TRBD2. CDR1 MNHNS and CDR2 SASEGT come from the germline V gene. With V trimmed by 2 bases and J by 4 bases, 7 bases remained unmatched. This CDR3 is built from 17 residues. In DNA, the CDR3 is TGTGCCAGCAGTGAACTGGGACTAGCGGACGTATACAATGAGCAGTTCTTC. Translation: CASSELGLADVYNEQFF.

The CDR3 spells CASSVEAVQGEQYF. CDR3 sequence (DNA): TGCGCCAGCAGCGTTGAGGCCGTCCAAGGCGAGCAGTACTTC. The chain links TRBV5-1 to TRBJ2-7; no firm D call. The V end was cut by 4 bases, the J end by 6 bases, with 17 bases between. CDR3 length: 14 residues. Germline V gene lookup returns CDR1 SGHRS and CDR2 YFSETQ.

The chain has TRBV7-9 and TRBJ2-1, with TRBD2 as a possible D gene (5 bases). Germline loops: CDR1 SEHNR, CDR2 FQNEAQ (reference sequence). V gave up 1 base and J gave up 4 bases, with 5 bases separating them. The CDR3 covers 13 residues. DNA of the CDR3: TGTGCCAGCAGCTTAGTAGCGTACAATGAGCAGTTCTTC. This gives the protein CASSLVAYNEQFF.

The chain couples TRBV19 to TRBJ1-2; D remains ambiguous. The CDR3 covers 11 residues. Trimming pared 3 bases from V and 6 bases from J, leaving 5 bases between. Germline V gene data show CDR1 as LNHDA and CDR2 as SQIVND (reference sequence). The CDR3 reads CASSIGHGYTF. The CDR3 nucleotides read TGTGCCAGTAGTATTGGGCATGGCTACACCTTC.

This sequence joins TRBV10-2 and TRBJ2-5; D tentatively fits TRBD1 or TRBD2 (5 bases each). The germline V gene has CDR1 WSHSY and CDR2 SAAADI. V dropped 6 bases and J dropped 5 bases, with 19 bases sitting between them. The CDR3 totals 15 residues. CDR3 loop: CASRTSGTPQETQYF. CDR3 DNA: TGCGCCAGCAGGACTTCCGGGACCCCTCAGGAGACCCAGTACTTC.

This clone turned up a few times. The gene calls are TRBV2 and TRBJ2-1; maybe TRBD2 (6 bases). The germline gives CDR1 SNHLY, CDR2 FYNNEI. CDR3 length: 15 residues. The CDR3 bases are TGTGCTATCCCAGCGGGCCGAAGCTCCTACAATGAGCAGTTCTTC. It specifies CAIPAGRSSYNEQFF.

This clone has more than one count but fewer than ten. V usage is TRBV5-1 and J usage is TRBJ1-4, with a tentative D call TRBD1 (6 bases). Germline CDR1 SGHRS, CDR2 YFSETQ. The length of the CDR3 is 14 residues. The V end lost 2 bases, the J end lost 5 bases, and 10 bases lay between the germline ends. CDR3 bases: TGCGCCAGCAGCTTCGACGGGACAAATGAAAAACTGTTTTTT. It specifies CASSFDGTNEKLFF.

J is TRBJ1-3 and V is TRBV29-1, with D hard to call. Germline V gene data show CDR1 as SQVTM and CDR2 as ANQGSEA. V was clipped by 3 bases and J by 8 bases, with 11 bases between them. CDR3 length: 12 amino acids. The chain's CDR3 is CSVDPGTDTIYF. As DNA, the CDR3 is TGCAGCGTTGACCCGGGAACAGACACCATATATTTT.

V and J are TRBV2 and TRBJ2-3; 9 nucleotides agree with TRBD1. The V segment lost 5 bases and the J segment 1 base; nucleotides outside the gene matches: 4. CDR1 is SNHLY, CDR2 FYNNEI, per germline. This CDR3 has 15 amino acids. This CDR3 is CASSTRTGGTDTQYF. In DNA form, the CDR3 reads TGTGCCAGCAGTACCCGGACAGGGGGCACAGATACGCAGTATTTT.

This clone is labeled as medium-sized. The chain has TRBV5-4 and TRBJ2-2; possibly TRBD2 for D (6 bases). The V gene's germline CDR1 is SGHNT and CDR2 YYREEE (reference sequence). V lost 2 bases to trimming and J lost 2 bases, with 10 bases between them. The CDR3 runs to 15 residues. The CDR3 loop is CASSFYGTNTGELFF. The CDR3 DNA reads TGTGCCAGCAGCTTTTACGGGACTAACACCGGGGAGCTGTTTTTT. Full variable domain (missing parts from reference TRBV5-4 and TRBJ2-2): ETGVTQSPTHLIKTRGQQVTLRCSSQSGHNTVSWYQQALGQGPQFIFQYYREEENGRGNFPPRFSGLQFPNYSSELNVNALELDDSALYLCASSFYGTNTGELFFGEGSRLTVL.

The chain couples TRBV29-1 to TRBJ2-7; either TRBD1 or TRBD2 may supply D (5 bases each). CDR3 length: 11 residues. Germline loops: CDR1 SQVTM, CDR2 ANQGSEA. Between the trimmed V and J ends, which lost 7 bases and 6 bases, there was a span of 13 bases. The CDR3 nucleotides read TGCAGCGCCTCGTCGGGGCCCGAGCAGTACTTC. Protein: CSASSGPEQYF.

The chain combines TRBV18 with TRBJ1-1; 8 positions match TRBD1. V lost 6 bases and J lost 5; bases outside the gene matches: 11. Looked up from germline, CDR1 is KGHSH and CDR2 is LQKENI. CDR3 length: 15 amino acids. CDR3 nucleotides: TGTGCCAGCTCGCCTGCCCGGACAGGGACGACTGAAGCTTTCTTT. Translation gives CASSPARTGTTEAFF.

On this clone itself: The junction departs from germline at one end; a sequencing error may be responsible. The chain links TRBV7-2 to TRBJ2-7; 14 nucleotides align to TRBD2. Germline lookup yields CDR1 SGHTA and CDR2 FQGNSA. The CDR3 spans 17 residues. CDR3 sequence reads: CAGSLLPGTSGSYEQYF. CDR3 bases: TGTGCCGGCAGCCTACTACCCGGGACTAGCGGGAGCTACGAGCAGTACTTC.

This clone has just one count. The chain is built from TRBV5-5 and TRBJ2-1; TRBD2 matches 7 bases. The CDR3 is 12 residues long. CDR1 and CDR2 from the germline V gene are SGHKS and YYEKEE (reference sequence). V lost 3 bases, J lost 6 bases, and 0 bases stayed unmatched. The CDR3 region is CASSSSGNEQFF. The DNA for the CDR3 is TGTGCCAGCAGCTCTAGCGGCAATGAGCAGTTCTTC.

The J gene is TRBJ1-1, the V gene TRBV7-2; 8 bases align to TRBD1. Trimming removed 5 bases from V and 5 bases from J; junction bases left unmatched: 10. The CDR3 totals 15 residues. In germline, CDR1 is SGHTA, CDR2 FQGNSA. The CDR3 DNA reads as TGTGCCAGCAGCCCCTTTGGACAGGGAAGAACTGAAGCTTTCTTT. Amino acid sequence: CASSPFGQGRTEAFF. Using reference TRBV7-2 and TRBJ1-1 for the parts outside the CDR3, the full variable domain is GAGVSQSPSNKVTEKGKDVELRCDPISGHTALYWYRQSLGQGLEFLIYFQGNSAPDKSGLPSDRFSAERTGGSVSTLTIQRTQQEDSAVYLCASSPFGQGRTEAFFGQGTRLTVV.

The chain recombines TRBV6-5 with TRBJ1-4, with D uncertain. CDR1 and CDR2 from the germline V gene are MNHEY and SVGAGI. Between the trimmed V and J ends, which lost 1 base and 3 bases, there was a span of 9 bases. CDR3 size: 15 residues. The CDR3 here is CASSYLYSPNEKLFF. Here the CDR3 DNA reads TGTGCCAGCAGTTACTTGTACAGCCCTAATGAAAAACTGTTTTTT.

The chain carries TRBV14 and TRBJ2-3; D is ambiguous. The germline V gene has CDR1 SGHDN and CDR2 FVKESK. The CDR3 covers 12 residues. V was clipped by 4 bases and J by 6 bases, with 8 bases between them. The CDR3 DNA reads TGTGCCAGCAGCCGGTTGTATGATACGCAGTATTTT. It is translated as CASSRLYDTQYF.

The rearrangement joins TRBV15 to TRBJ2-2; D gene uncertain. CDR1 is LNHNV and CDR2 is YYDKDF in the germline V gene (reference sequence). CDR3 length equals 12 residues. Trimming cost V 3 bases and J 6 bases, with 5 bases left between them. The CDR3 DNA reads TGTGCCACCAGCAGGGGATCCGGGGAGCTGTTTTTT. It specifies CATSRGSGELFF.

This clone appeared a single time. The chain has TRBV6-1 and TRBJ2-5, with unresolved D. Germline values: CDR1 MNHNS, CDR2 SASEGT. V lost 7 bases to trimming and J lost 4 bases, with 19 bases between them. The CDR3 consists of 15 residues. The CDR3 sequence: CASTLELGSPETQYF. The CDR3 DNA is TGTGCCAGCACCCTAGAACTTGGTAGTCCAGAGACCCAGTACTTC.